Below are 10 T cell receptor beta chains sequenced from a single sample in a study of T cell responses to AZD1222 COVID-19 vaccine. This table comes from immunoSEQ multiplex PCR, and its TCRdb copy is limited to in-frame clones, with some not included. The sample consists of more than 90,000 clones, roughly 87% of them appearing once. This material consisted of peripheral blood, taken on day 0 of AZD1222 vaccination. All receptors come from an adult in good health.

The CDR3 reads CASKWTFGNGELFF. The CDR3 bases are TGTGCCAGCAAGTGGACTTTTGGTAACGGGGAGCTGTTTTTT. J is TRBJ2-2 and V is TRBV2; D is possibly TRBD2 (5 bases). V was pared by 7 bases and J by 7 bases, with 16 bases between. This CDR3 comprises 14 residues. Germline V gene data show CDR1 as SNHLY and CDR2 as FYNNEI.

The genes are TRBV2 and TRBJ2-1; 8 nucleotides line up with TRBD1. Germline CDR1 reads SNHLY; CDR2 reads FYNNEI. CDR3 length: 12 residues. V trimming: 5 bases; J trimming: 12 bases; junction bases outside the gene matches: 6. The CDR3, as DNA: TGTGCCAGCAGTCCGGACAGGGTTTGGCAGTTCTTC. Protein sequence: CASSPDRVWQFF.

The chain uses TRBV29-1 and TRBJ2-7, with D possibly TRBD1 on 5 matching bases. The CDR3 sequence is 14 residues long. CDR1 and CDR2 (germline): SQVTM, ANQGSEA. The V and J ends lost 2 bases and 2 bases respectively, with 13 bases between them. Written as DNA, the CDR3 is TGCAGCGTTGAACAATGGGGCGGTACCTACGAGCAGTACTTC. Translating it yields CSVEQWGGTYEQYF.

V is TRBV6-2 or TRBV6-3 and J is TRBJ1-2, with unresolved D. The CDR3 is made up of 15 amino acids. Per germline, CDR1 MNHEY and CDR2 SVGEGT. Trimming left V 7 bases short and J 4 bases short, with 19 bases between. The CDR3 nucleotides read TGTGCCAGCACCCCGTCGGCCAGGTTGTTCTATGGCTACACCTTC. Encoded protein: CASTPSARLFYGYTF.

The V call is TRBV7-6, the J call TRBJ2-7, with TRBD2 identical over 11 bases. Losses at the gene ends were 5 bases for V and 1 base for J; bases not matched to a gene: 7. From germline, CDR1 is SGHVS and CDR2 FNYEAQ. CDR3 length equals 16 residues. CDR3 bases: TGTGCCAGCAGCCCCTCGACTAGCGGGACGTCCTACGAGCAGTACTTC. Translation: CASSPSTSGTSYEQYF.

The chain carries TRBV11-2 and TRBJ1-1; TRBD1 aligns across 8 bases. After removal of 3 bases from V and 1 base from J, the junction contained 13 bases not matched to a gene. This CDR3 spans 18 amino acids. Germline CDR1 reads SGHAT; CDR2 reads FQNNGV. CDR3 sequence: CASSFAGGDELGNTEAFF. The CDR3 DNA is TGTGCCAGCAGCTTCGCAGGGGGCGATGAATTGGGGAACACTGAAGCTTTCTTT.

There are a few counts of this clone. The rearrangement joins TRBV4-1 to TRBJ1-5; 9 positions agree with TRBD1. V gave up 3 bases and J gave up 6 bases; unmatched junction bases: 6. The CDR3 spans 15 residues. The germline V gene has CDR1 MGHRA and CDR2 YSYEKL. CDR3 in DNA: TGCGCCAGCAGCCAGACGGGACAGGGAGGTCAGCCCCAGCATTTT. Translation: CASSQTGQGGQPQHF.

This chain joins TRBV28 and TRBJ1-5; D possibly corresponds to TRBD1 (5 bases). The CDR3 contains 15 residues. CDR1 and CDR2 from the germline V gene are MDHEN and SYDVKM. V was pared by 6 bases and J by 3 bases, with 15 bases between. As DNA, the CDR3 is TGTGCCAGCAGCCGCAGGCGGGGCCACAATCAGCCCCAGCATTTT. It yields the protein CASSRRRGHNQPQHF. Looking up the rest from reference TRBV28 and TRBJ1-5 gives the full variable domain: DVKVTQSSRYLVKRTGEKVFLECVQDMDHENMFWYRQDPGLGLRLIYFSYDVKMKEKGDIPEGYSVSREKKERFSLILESASTNQTSMYLCASSRRRGHNQPQHFGDGTRLSIL.

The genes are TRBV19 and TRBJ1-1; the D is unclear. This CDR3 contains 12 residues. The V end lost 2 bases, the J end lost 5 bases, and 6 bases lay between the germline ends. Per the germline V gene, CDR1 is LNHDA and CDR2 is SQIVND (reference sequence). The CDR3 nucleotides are TGTGCCAGTAGTATACGGGGAACTGAAGCTTTCTTT. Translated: CASSIRGTEAFF.

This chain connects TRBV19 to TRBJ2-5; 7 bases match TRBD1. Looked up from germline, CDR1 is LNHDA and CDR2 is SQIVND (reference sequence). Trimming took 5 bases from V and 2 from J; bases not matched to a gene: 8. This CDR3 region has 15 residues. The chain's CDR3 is CASSAQTGWQETQYF. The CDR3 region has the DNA TGTGCCAGTAGTGCACAGACAGGGTGGCAAGAGACCCAGTACTTC.